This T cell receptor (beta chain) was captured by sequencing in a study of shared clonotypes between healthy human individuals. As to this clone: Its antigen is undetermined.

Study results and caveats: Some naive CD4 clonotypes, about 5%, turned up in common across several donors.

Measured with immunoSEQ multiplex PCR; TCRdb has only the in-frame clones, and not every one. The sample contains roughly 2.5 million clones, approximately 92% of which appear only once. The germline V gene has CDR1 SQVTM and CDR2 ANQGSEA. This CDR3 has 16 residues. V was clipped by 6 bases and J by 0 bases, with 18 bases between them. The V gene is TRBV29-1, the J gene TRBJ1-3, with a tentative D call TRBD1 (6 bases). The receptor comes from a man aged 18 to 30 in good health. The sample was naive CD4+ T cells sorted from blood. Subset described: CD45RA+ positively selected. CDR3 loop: CSVCRTAFSSGNTIYF. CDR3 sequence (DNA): TGCAGCGTGTGTAGGACAGCCTTTAGCTCTGGAAACACCATATATTTT.